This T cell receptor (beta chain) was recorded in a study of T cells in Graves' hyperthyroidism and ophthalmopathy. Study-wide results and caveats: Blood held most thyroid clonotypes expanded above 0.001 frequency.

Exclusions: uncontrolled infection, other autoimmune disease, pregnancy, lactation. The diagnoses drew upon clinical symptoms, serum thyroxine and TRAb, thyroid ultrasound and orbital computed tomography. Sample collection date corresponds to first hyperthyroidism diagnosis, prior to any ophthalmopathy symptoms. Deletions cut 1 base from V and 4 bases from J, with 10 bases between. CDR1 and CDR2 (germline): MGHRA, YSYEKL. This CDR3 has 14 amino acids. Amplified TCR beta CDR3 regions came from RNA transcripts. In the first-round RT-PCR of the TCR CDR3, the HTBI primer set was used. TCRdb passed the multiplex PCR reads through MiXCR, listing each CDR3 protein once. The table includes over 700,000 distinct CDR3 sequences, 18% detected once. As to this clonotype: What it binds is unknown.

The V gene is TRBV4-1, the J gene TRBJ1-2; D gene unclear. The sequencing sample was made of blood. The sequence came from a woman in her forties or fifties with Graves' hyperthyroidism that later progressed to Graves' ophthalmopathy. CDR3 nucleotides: TGCGCCAGCAGCCAAGGAACGCTGAGCTATGGCTACACCTTC. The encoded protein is CASSQGTLSYGYTF.